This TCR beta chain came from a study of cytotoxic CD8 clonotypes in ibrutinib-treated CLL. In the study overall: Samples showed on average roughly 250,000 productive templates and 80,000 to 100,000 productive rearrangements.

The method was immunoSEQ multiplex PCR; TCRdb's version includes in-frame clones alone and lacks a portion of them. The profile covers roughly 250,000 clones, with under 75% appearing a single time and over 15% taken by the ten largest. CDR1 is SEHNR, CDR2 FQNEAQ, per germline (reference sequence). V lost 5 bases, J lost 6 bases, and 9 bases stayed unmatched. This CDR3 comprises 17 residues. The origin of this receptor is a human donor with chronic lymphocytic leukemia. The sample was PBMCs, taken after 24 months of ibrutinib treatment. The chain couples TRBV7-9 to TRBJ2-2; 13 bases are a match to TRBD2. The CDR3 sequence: CASSLGLAGELSGELFF. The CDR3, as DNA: TGTGCCAGCAGCCTCGGACTAGCGGGAGAATTGTCCGGGGAGCTGTTTTTT.